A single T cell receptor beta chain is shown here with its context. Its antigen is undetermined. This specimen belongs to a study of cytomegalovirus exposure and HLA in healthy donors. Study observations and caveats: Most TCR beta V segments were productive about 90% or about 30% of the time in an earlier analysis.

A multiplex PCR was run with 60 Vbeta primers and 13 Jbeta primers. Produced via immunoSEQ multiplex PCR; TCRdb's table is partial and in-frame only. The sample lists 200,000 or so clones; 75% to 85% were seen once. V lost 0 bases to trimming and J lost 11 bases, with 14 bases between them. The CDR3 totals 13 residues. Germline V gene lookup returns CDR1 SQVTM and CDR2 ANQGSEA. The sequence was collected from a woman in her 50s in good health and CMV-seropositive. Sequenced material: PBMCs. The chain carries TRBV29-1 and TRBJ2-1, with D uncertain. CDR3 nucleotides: TGCAGCGTTGAAGATTTTACTTCAATCAAGCAGTTCTTC. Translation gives CSVEDFTSIKQFF.